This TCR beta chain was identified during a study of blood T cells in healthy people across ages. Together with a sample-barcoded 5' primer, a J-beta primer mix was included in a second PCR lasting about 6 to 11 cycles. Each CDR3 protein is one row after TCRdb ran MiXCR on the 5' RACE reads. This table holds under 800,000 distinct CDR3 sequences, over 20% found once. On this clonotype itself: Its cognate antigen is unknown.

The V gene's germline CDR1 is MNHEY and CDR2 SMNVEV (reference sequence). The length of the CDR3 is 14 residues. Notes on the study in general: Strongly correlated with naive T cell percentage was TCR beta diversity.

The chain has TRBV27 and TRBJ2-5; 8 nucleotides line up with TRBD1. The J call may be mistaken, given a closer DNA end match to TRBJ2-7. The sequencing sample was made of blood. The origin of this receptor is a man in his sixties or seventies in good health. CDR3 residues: CASSYSGTGYEQYF. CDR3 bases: TGTGCCAGCAGTTACTCCGGGACAGGCTACGAGCAGTACTTC.